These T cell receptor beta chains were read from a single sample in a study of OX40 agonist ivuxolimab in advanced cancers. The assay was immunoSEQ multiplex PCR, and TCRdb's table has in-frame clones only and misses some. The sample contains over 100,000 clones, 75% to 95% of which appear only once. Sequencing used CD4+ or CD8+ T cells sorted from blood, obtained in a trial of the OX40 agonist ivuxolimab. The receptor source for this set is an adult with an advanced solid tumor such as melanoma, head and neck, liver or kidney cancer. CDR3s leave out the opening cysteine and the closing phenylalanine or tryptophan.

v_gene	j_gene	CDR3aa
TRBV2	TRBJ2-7	ASSFSGTGGDEQY
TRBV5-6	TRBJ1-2	ASSLVGGPIGYT
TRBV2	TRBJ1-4	ASTSWGQGNEKLF
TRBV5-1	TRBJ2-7	ASSRGTSGSYEQY
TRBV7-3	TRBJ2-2	ASSRNRVTGTSANTGELF
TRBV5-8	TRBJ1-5	ASSLTGPQH
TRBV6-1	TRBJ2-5	ASSLQQALQETQY
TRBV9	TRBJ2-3	ASSVASPDTQY
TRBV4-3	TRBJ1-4	ASSQARTVSNEKLF
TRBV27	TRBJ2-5	ASSSLQGRLWETQY
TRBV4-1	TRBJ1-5	ASSPDSDYSNQPQH
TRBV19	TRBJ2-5	ASSIAGLAGLQETQY
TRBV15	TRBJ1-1	ATSPIWTEAF
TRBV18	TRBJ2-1	ASSSGLAGGDEQF
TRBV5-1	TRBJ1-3	ASSMDIGRNTIY
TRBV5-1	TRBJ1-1	ASSSAARGTEAF
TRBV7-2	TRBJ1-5	ASSFAQGNQPQH
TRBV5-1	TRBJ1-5	ASSLDGSYQPQH
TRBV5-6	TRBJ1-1	ASGGTGNLMNTEAF
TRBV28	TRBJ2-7	ASRDSREQY
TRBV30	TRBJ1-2	AWSPGEGYT
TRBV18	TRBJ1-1	ASSGGRGGLAEAF
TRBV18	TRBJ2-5	ASSPSSREGETQY
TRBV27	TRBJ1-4	ASSSDAYGRINEKLF
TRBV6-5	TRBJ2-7	ASSYRTGTVEQY
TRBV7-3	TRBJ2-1	ASSLNHDEQF
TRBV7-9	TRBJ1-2	ASSLPGQGGYGYT
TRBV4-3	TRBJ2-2	ASSQESSHFLPTGELF
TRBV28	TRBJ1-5	ASIPRGPQPQH
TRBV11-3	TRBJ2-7	ASSFGQGADEQY
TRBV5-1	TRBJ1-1	ASSFKGDTEAF
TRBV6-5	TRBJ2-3	ASSYSNTAQSTQY
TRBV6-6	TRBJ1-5	ASSFFGGSWNQPQH
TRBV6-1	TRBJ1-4	ASSGGTSNEKLF
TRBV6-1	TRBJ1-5	ASSESIIPNQPQH
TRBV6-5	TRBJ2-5	ASSPRRVQGETQY
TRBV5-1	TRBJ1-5	ASSLIGGLSQPQH
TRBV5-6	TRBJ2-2	ASSFNRAGELF
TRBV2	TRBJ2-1	ASSPLVDEDDEQF
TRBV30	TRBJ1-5	AWTIQGEYSNQPQH
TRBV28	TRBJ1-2	ASSLGGADYGYT
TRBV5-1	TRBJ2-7	ASSSSVTSGGEQY
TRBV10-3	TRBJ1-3	ATRIAEGNTIY
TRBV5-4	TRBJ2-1	ASSSPTSGRAGNEQF
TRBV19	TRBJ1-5	ASSPLHRVGNQPQH
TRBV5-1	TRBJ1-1	ASSLLSGGAMNTEAF
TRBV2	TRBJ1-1	ASAVRGTMNTEAF
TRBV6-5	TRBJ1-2	ASSYHTGTGYGYT
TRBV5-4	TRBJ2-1	ASSSGLAGINEQF
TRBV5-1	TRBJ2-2	ASSLAGDTNTGELF
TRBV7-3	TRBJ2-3	ASSLSSGTDTQY
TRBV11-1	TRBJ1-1	ASSPWTGGNTEAF
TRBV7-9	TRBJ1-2	ASRHDRGEYGYT
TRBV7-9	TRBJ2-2	ASSSDWTGTGELF
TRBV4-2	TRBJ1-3	ASSQDTGAGNTIY
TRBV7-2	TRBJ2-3	ASSLGFTGTSTDTQY